This TCR beta chain originates from a study of regulatory T cells in long-lasting Graves disease. In the study overall: Persistence in Graves' disease denoted antithyroid drug use beyond 5 years alongside positive TSH receptor antibodies.

The CDR3 is 14 amino acids. Germline values: CDR1 WNHNN, CDR2 SYGVQD (reference sequence). Trimming took 0 bases from V and 4 from J, leaving 7 bases between them. Both iRepertoire HTBI primers and Arm-PCR of CDR3 regions were used to build the TCR beta libraries. MiXCR, applied by TCRdb to the multiplex PCR reads, yields one record per CDR3 protein. The sample yields 650,000 to 700,000 distinct CDR3 sequences, 25% to 30% seen once. Sample time point: persistent/refractory GD, antithyroid drugs over 5 years with positive TRAb. TCR sequences were obtained from RNA taken from PBMCs. Approximately 9-milliliter peripheral blood samples went into EDTA tubes. This clonotype was observed a single time.

The specimen was peripheral blood mononuclear cells (PBMCs), collected when the disease was refractory, from a patient treated with antithyroid drugs. The rearrangement joins TRBV10-1 to TRBJ2-1; D is undetermined. The clonotype comes from a female donor with Graves disease. CDR3 nucleotides: TGCGCCAGCAGTGAGTCTATACTGTACAATGAGCAGTTCTTC. Its translation is CASSESILYNEQFF.